A single sample gave rise to the 5 T cell receptor beta chains below, sequenced in a study of blood T cells in healthy people across ages. A second PCR, run for about 7 to 11 cycles, used a sample-barcoded 5' primer plus a J-beta primer mix. TCRdb re-called the 5' RACE reads with MiXCR, one entry per CDR3 protein. The sample holds about 1.7 million distinct CDR3 sequences; roughly 27% are singletons and the top ten take around 7.7%. The sample consisted of blood. Every receptor here comes from a woman in her twenties or thirties in good health.

CDR3 sequence: CASSPVHSGANVLTF. DNA of the CDR3: TGTGCCAGCAGCCCCGTACACTCTGGGGCCAACGTCCTGACTTTC. The genes are TRBV3-1 and TRBJ2-6; D is undetermined. The CDR3 runs to 15 residues. Trimming pared 4 bases from V and 0 bases from J, leaving 7 bases between. CDR1 and CDR2 from the germline V gene are LGHDT and YNNKEL (reference sequence).

The V gene is TRBV6-1, the J gene TRBJ1-2; D remains unclear. Trimming shortened V by 3 bases and J by 0 bases, and 2 bases separated the two germline ends. CDR1 and CDR2 from the germline V gene are MNHNS and SASEGT. The CDR3 consists of 12 residues. CDR3 residues: CASSDTNYGYTF. The CDR3 DNA sequence: TGTGCCAGCAGTGATACTAACTATGGCTACACCTTC.

In the case of this clonotype: A much larger clone sits a single nucleotide away, making a read error possible. The chain joins TRBV10-3 to TRBJ1-2; 9 nucleotides line up with TRBD1. The trim removed 4 bases at V and 6 bases at J, leaving 6 bases unmatched. Germline CDR1 ENHRY, CDR2 SYGVKD. CDR3 length: 14 residues. The CDR3 region is CAISGRDREDGYTF. DNA for the CDR3: TGTGCCATCAGTGGGAGGGACAGGGAAGATGGCTACACCTTC.

This clonotype was picked up a small number of times. The chain joins TRBV29-1 to TRBJ1-6; the D is unclear. Germline CDR1 reads SQVTM; CDR2 reads ANQGSEA. Between the trimmed V and J ends, which lost 8 bases and 7 bases, there was a span of 21 bases. The CDR3 runs 15 residues. This CDR3 is CSPSRLIRLNSPLHF. CDR3 bases: TGCAGCCCATCCCGTTTAATCAGGTTGAATTCACCCCTCCACTTT. Looking up the rest from reference TRBV29-1 and TRBJ1-6 gives the full variable domain: SAVISQKPSRDICQRGTSLTIQCQVDSQVTMMFWYRQQPGQSLTLIATANQGSEATYESGFVIDKFPISRPNLTFSTLTVSNMSPEDSSIYLCSPSRLIRLNSPLHFGNGTRLTVT.

This clonotype was counted only a few times. The chain couples TRBV5-5 to TRBJ2-7; D may correspond to TRBD1 or TRBD2 (5 bases each). Trimming removed 4 bases at V and 3 bases at J, with 17 bases between. Germline loops: CDR1 SGHKS, CDR2 YYEKEE (reference sequence). The CDR3 has 15 residues. CDR3 region: CASSVVEGRHYEQYF. In DNA form, the CDR3 reads TGTGCCAGCAGCGTCGTAGAGGGACGCCACTACGAGCAGTACTTC.